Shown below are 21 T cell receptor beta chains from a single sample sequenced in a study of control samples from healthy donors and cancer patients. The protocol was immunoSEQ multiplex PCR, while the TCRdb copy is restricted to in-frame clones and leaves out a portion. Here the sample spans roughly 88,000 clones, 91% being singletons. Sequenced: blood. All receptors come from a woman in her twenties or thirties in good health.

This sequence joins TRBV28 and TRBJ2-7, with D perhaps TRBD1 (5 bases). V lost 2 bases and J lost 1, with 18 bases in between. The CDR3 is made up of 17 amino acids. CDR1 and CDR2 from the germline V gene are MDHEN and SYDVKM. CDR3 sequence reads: CASSLATVSRISYEQYF. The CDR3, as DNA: TGTGCCAGCAGTTTAGCGACAGTCTCCCGCATTTCCTACGAGCAGTACTTC.

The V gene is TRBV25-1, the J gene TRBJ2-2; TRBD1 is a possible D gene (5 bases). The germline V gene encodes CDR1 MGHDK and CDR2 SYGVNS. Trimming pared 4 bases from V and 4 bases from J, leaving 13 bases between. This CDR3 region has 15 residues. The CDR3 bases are TGTGCCAGCAGTGGGGCAGGGTTGGTCACCGGGGAGCTGTTTTTT. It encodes CASSGAGLVTGELFF.

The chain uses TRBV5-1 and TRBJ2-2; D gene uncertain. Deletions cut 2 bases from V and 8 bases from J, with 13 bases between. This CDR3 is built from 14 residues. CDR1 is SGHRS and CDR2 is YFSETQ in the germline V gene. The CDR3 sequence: CASSLGTPRGELFF. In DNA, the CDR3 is TGCGCCAGCAGCTTAGGAACCCCAAGGGGGGAGCTGTTTTTT.

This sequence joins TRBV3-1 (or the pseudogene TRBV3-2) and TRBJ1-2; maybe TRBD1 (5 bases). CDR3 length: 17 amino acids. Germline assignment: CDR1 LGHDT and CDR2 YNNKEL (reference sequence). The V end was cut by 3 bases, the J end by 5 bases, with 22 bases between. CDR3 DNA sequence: TGTGCCAGCAGCCAGGGGCCAGGAGGCCTCACCACTTATGGCTACACCTTC. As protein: CASSQGPGGLTTYGYTF.

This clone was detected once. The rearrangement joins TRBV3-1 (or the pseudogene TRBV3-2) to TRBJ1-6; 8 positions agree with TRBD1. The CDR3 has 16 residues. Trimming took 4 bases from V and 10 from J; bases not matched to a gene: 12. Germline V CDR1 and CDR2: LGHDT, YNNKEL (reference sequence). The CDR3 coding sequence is TGTGCCAGCAGCCCGAATTACGGGACAGGAGGATCACCCCTCCACTTT. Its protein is CASSPNYGTGGSPLHF.

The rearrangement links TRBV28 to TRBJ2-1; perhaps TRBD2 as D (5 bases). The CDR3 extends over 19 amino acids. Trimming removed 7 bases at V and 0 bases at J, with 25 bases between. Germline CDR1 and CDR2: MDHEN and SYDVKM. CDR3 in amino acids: CASNPSIGEGAVSYNEQFF. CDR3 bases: TGTGCCAGCAACCCCTCAATAGGAGAGGGAGCGGTCTCCTACAATGAGCAGTTCTTC.

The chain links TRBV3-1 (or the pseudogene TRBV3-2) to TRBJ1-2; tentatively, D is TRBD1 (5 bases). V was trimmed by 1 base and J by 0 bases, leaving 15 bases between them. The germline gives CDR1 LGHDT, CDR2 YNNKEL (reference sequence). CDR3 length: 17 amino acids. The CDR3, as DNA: TGTGCCAGCAGCCAAGTCCAAGGGGTTCCCTCTAACTATGGCTACACCTTC. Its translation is CASSQVQGVPSNYGYTF.

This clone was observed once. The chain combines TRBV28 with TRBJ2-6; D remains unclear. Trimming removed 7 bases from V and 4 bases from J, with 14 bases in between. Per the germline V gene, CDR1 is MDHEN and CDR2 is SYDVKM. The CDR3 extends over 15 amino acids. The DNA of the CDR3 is TGTGCCAGCACTGAACGGGCCCTCGGGGCCAACGTCCTGACTTTC. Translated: CASTERALGANVLTF.

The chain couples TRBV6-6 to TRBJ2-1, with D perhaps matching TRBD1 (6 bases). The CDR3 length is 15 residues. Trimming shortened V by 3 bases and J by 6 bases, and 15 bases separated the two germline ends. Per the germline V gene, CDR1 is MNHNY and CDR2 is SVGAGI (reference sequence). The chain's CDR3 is CASSYVQGIGNEQFF. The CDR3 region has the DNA TGTGCCAGCAGTTATGTACAGGGAATCGGCAATGAGCAGTTCTTC.

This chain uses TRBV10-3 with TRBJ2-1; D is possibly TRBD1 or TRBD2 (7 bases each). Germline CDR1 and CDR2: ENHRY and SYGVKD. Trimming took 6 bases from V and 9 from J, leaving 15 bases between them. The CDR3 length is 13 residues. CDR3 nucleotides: TGTGCCATCAGAGAGGGGGCTAGCGGTGAGCAGTTCTTC. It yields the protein CAIREGASGEQFF.

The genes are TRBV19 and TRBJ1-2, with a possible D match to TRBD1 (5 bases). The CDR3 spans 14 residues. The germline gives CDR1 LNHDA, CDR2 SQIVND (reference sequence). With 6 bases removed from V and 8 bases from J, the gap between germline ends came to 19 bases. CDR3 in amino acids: CASSPGTDTYGYTF. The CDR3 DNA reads TGTGCCAGTAGCCCTGGGACGGATACCTACGGCTACACCTTC.

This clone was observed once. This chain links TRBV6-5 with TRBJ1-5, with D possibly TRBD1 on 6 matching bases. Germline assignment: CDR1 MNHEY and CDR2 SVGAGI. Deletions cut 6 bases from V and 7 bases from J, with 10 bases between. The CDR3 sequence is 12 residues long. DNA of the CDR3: TGTGCCAGCAGCGCAGGGGTCCAGCCCCAGCATTTT. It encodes CASSAGVQPQHF.

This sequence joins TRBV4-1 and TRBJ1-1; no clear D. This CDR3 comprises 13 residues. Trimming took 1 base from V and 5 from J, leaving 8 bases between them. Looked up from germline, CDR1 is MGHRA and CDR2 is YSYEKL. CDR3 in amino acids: CASSQGRETEAFF. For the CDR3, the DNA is TGCGCCAGCAGCCAAGGGAGGGAGACTGAAGCTTTCTTT.

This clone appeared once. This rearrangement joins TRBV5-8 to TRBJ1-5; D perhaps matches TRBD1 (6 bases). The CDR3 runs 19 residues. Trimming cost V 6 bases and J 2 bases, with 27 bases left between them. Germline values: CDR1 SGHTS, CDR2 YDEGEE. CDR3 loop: CASNQAGVQGTRGNQPQHF. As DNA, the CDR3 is TGTGCCAGCAACCAGGCCGGTGTACAGGGTACCAGGGGCAATCAGCCCCAGCATTTT. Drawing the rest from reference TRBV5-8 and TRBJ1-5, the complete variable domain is EAGVTQSPTHLIKTRGQQATLRCSPISGHTSVYWYQQALGLGLQFLLWYDEGEERNRGNFPPRFSGRQFPNYSSELNVNALELEDSALYLCASNQAGVQGTRGNQPQHFGDGTRLSIL.

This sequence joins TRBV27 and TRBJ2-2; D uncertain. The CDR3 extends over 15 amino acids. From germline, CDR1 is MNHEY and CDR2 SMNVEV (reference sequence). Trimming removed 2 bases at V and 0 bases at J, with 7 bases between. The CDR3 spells CASSLLQSNTGELFF. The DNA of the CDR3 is TGTGCCAGCAGTTTACTGCAGTCGAACACCGGGGAGCTGTTTTTT.

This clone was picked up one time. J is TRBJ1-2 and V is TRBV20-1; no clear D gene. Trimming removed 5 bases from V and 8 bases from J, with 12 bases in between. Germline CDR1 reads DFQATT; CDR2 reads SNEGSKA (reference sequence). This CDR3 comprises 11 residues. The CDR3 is CSAPPSGGYTF. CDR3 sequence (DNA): TGCAGTGCTCCCCCCTCCGGCGGCTACACCTTC.

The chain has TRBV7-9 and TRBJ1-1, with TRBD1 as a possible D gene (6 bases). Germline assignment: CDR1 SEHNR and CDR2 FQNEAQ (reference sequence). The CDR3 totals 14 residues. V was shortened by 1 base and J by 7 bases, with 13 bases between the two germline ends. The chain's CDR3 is CASSLDGGHGEAFF. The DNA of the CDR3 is TGTGCCAGCAGCTTAGACGGGGGGCATGGTGAAGCTTTCTTT.

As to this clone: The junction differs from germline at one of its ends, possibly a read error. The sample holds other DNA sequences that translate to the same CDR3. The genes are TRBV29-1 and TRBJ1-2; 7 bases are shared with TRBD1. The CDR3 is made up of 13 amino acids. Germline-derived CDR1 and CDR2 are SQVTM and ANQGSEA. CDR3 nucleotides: TGCAGTGTTGGGGGACAGCCGATGGATGGCTACACCTTC. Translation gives CSVGGQPMDGYTF.

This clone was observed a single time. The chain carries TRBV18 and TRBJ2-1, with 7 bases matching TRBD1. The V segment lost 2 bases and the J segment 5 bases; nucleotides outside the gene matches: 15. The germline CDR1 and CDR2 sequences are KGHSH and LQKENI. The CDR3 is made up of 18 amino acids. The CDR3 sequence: CASSPAILPGQTNNEQFF. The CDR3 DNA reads TGTGCCAGCTCACCAGCCATATTACCGGGACAGACGAACAATGAGCAGTTCTTC.

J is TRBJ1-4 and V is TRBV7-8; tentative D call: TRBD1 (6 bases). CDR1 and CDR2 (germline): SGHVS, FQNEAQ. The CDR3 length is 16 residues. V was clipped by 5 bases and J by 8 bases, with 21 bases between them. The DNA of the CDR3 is TGTGCCAGCAGCCAGAGGGGGGGGGCACCAGGGGAAAAACTGTTTTTT. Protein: CASSQRGGAPGEKLFF.

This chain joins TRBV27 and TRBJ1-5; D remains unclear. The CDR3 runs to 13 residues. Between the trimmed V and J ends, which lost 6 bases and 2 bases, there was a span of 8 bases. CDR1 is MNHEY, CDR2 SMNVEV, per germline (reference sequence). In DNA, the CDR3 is TGTGCCAGCAGGGGTATGGGCAATCAGCCCCAGCATTTT. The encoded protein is CASRGMGNQPQHF.